This T cell receptor (beta chain) is drawn from a study of T cell responses to AZD1222 COVID-19 vaccine. V dropped 2 bases and J dropped 5 bases, with 7 bases sitting between them. Germline values: CDR1 WNHNN, CDR2 SYGVQD (reference sequence). CDR3 length: 13 residues. Produced via immunoSEQ multiplex PCR; TCRdb's table is partial and in-frame only. The sample shows roughly 150,000 clones, about nine tenths of them seen only once. This TCR came from an adult who received the AZD1222 COVID-19 vaccine. V is TRBV10-1 and J is TRBJ2-1, with D possibly matching TRBD2 (6 bases). The sequences come from peripheral blood, collected 28 days after the second AZD1222 dose. The CDR3 DNA is TGCGCCAGCAGTGAGGGCGGGAACAATGAGCAGTTCTTC. Translation: CASSEGGNNEQFF.